This T cell receptor (beta chain) comes out of a study of cytomegalovirus exposure and HLA in healthy donors. Trimming shortened V by 4 bases and J by 0 bases, and 7 bases separated the two germline ends. CDR1 LNHDA and CDR2 SQIVND come from the germline V gene (reference sequence). The CDR3 is 14 amino acids. Assay: immunoSEQ multiplex PCR; the TCRdb copy retains only in-frame clones and omits some. The sample has roughly 130,000 clones; approximately 91% are singletons. Whole-study findings and limits: In vitro confirmation showed a few CMV-associated chains to be CMV antigen specific.

This clone was counted only a few times. The antigen is undetermined. This sequence originates from a man aged 25 to 40 in good health and CMV-seronegative. Material for sequencing was PBMCs. The chain carries TRBV19 and TRBJ2-1; D may be TRBD1 (5 bases). CDR3 DNA: TGTGCCAGTAGTAGGGGCAGCTCCTACAATGAGCAGTTCTTC. This encodes CASSRGSSYNEQFF.